The clone carrying this T cell receptor (beta chain) was counted ten times or more. The antigen is unknown. These data originate in a study of T cells in Graves' hyperthyroidism and ophthalmopathy. The overall study: The initial diagnosis was the point when peripheral blood was collected, ahead of any treatment. Overall study findings and caveats: Peripheral blood also featured most of the thyroid clonotypes expanded above 0.001. A model built on 13 V-J features separated ophthalmopathy from stable hyperthyroidism. Ophthalmopathy was predicted by the model a median of approximately 6.6 months ahead of onset.

The TCR beta CDR3 regions underwent amplification using RNA transcripts as the source. The HTBI set primed first-round TCR CDR3 RT-PCR. One entry per CDR3 protein results from TCRdb running MiXCR on the multiplex PCR reads. In the table there are hundreds of thousands of distinct CDR3 sequences, around 22% of which are singletons. The germline V gene has CDR1 SGHTA and CDR2 FQGNSA. V lost 2 bases, J lost 8 bases, and 12 bases lay in between. CDR3 length: 14 amino acids. The chain uses TRBV7-2 and TRBJ1-4, with a tentative D call TRBD1 (5 bases). This TCR came from a woman aged 25 to 39 with Graves' ophthalmopathy. The specimen sequenced was blood. CDR3 in amino acids: CASSLTAGREKLFF. CDR3 sequence (DNA): TGTGCCAGCAGCTTAACTGCAGGGCGGGAAAAACTGTTTTTT.